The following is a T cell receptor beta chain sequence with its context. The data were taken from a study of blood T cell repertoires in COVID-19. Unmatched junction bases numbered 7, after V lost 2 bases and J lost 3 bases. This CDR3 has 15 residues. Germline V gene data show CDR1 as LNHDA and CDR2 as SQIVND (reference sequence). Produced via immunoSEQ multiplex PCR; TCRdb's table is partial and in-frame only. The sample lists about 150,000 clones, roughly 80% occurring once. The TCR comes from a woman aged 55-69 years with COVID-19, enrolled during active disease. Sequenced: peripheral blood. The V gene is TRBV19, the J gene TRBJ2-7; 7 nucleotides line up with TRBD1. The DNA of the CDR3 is TGTGCCAGTAGTATAAGACAGGGATTGGACTACGAGCAGTACTTC. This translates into CASSIRQGLDYEQYF. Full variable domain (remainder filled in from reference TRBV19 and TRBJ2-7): DGGITQSPKYLFRKEGQNVTLSCEQNLNHDAMYWYRQDPGQGLRLIYYSQIVNDFQKGDIAEGYSVSREKKESFPLTVTSAQKNPTAFYLCASSIRQGLDYEQYFGPGTRLTVT.